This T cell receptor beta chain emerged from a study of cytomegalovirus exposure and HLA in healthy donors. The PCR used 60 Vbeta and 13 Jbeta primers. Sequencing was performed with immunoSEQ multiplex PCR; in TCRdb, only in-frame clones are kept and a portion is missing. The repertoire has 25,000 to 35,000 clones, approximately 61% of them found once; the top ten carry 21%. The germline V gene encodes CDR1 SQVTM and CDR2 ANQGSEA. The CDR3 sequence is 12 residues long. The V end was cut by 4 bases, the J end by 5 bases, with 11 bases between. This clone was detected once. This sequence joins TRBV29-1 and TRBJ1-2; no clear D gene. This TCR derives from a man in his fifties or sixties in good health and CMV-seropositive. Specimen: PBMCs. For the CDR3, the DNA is TGCAGCGTTGTGGGAGGGAGGTATGGCTACACCTTC. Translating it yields CSVVGGRYGYTF.